Listed below are T cell receptor beta chains from one sample, sequenced in a study of T cells in Graves' hyperthyroidism and ophthalmopathy. One entry per CDR3 protein results from TCRdb running MiXCR on the multiplex PCR reads. The sample records approximately 600,000 distinct CDR3 sequences, roughly 14% being singletons. Sequenced: blood. The source of these receptors is a woman in her twenties or thirties with Graves' hyperthyroidism that later progressed to Graves' ophthalmopathy. Each CDR3 is given with its conserved first and last residue. D genes are given only for firm matches. Size is omitted from some rows. Given values are once, few, many or a class for expanded clones.

j_call,clone_size,d_call,v_call,cdr3_aa,cdr3_nt
TRBJ1-1,-,-,TRBV7-9,CASSLADTHTEAFF,TGTGCCAGCAGCTTAGCAGACACGCACACTGAAGCTTTCTTT
TRBJ2-2,few,TRBD2,TRBV6-1,CASRTSGRNTGELFF,TGTGCCAGCAGGACTAGCGGGAGGAACACCGGGGAGCTGTTTTTT
TRBJ2-1,once,TRBD1,TRBV7-9,CASSPRQGYLDEQFF,TGTGCCAGCAGCCCCCGACAGGGGTATTTGGATGAGCAGTTCTTC
TRBJ1-1,-,TRBD1,TRBV19,CASSITGGDVNTEAFF,TGTGCCAGTAGTATCACAGGGGGCGACGTTAATACTGAAGCTTTCTTT
TRBJ2-3,many,-,TRBV10-3,CAISESDGSSDTQYF,TGTGCCATCAGTGAGTCTGACGGGTCGTCGGATACGCAGTATTTT
TRBJ2-7,many,TRBD2,TRBV6-2/TRBV6-3,CASSPWVAGNEQYF,TGTGCCAGCAGCCCTTGGGTAGCGGGAAACGAGCAGTACTTC
TRBJ2-2,many,TRBD1,TRBV5-1,CASRPGQGSGELFF,TGCGCCAGCAGACCGGGACAGGGATCCGGGGAGCTGTTTTTT
TRBJ2-7,-,-,TRBV11-2,CASNYPHSLEDEQYF,TGTGCCAGCAACTACCCCCACTCGCTCGAAGACGAGCAGTACTTC
TRBJ2-4,-,-,TRBV14,CASSRGRDENIQYF,TGTGCCAGCAGCAGGGGGCGGGACGAAAACATTCAGTACTTC
TRBJ2-7,-,TRBD2,TRBV19,CASSDGGGYNEQYF,TGTGCCAGTAGTGATGGGGGGGGTTACAATGAGCAGTACTTC
TRBJ2-7,-,-,TRBV28,CASSLLSVYEQYF,TGTGCCAGCAGTTTATTAAGTGTCTACGAGCAGTACTTC
TRBJ2-1,-,TRBD1,TRBV5-1,CASSLGTGMNEQFF,TGCGCCAGCAGCTTGGGGACAGGGATGAATGAGCAGTTCTTC
TRBJ1-5,many,-,TRBV30,CAWTHGGNQPQHF,TGTGCCTGGACCCACGGCGGGAATCAGCCCCAGCATTTT
TRBJ2-7,few,-,TRBV5-1,CASSPLGAHYEQYF,TGCGCCAGCAGCCCCTTGGGGGCCCATTACGAGCAGTACTTC
TRBJ2-7,many,-,TRBV7-2,CASSTTVGIYEQYF,TGTGCCAGCAGCACCACCGTAGGGATCTACGAGCAGTACTTC
TRBJ1-1,many,-,TRBV7-9,CASSAGANLNTEAFF,TGTGCCAGCAGCGCAGGCGCCAACCTGAACACTGAAGCTTTCTTT
TRBJ2-7,-,-,TRBV18,CVSSLTENYEQYF,TGTGTCAGCTCGCTGACAGAGAACTACGAGCAGTACTTC
TRBJ1-1,many,-,TRBV18,CASSPGDTEAFF,TGTGCCAGCTCACCAGGGGACACTGAAGCTTTCTTT
TRBJ2-1,many,TRBD2,TRBV2,CASSPGLATYNEQFF,TGTGCCAGCAGCCCGGGACTAGCGACCTACAATGAGCAGTTCTTC
TRBJ1-5,many,-,TRBV12-3/TRBV12-4,CASSLAGVSNQPQHF,TGTGCCAGCAGTTTAGCTGGAGTTAGCAATCAGCCCCAGCATTTT
TRBJ2-7,-,-,TRBV30,CAWRRPLYEQYF,TGTGCCTGGAGACGGCCACTTTACGAGCAGTACTTC
TRBJ2-3,many,TRBD2,TRBV11-2,CASSTSGSGFPDTQYF,TGTGCCAGCAGCACGTCGGGTAGCGGGTTCCCAGATACGCAGTATTTT
TRBJ2-1,-,TRBD2,TRBV3-1,CASSHGGGRGYNEQFF,TGTGCCAGCAGCCATGGAGGCGGGAGGGGCTACAATGAGCAGTTCTTC
TRBJ2-7,many,-,TRBV14,CASSQGQVEYEQYF,TGTGCCAGCAGCCAAGGACAGGTAGAGTACGAGCAGTACTTC
TRBJ1-2,many,-,TRBV6-2/TRBV6-3,CASGRDYGYTF,TGTGCCAGCGGCCGGGACTATGGCTACACCTTC
TRBJ1-3,many,-,TRBV19,CASIPSDSAGNTIYF,TGTGCCAGTATCCCATCCGACAGCGCTGGAAACACCATATATTTT
TRBJ2-7,-,-,TRBV18,CASSPRYDNAQYEQYF,TGTGCCAGCTCACCCAGATACGACAACGCCCAATACGAGCAGTACTTC
TRBJ2-2,-,TRBD2,TRBV13,CASSLELAGDTGELFF,TGTGCCAGCAGCTTAGAACTAGCGGGAGATACCGGGGAGCTGTTTTTT
TRBJ2-7,-,TRBD1,TRBV7-4,CASSLLLYGQAYEQYF,TGTGCCAGCAGCTTATTATTGTACGGACAGGCCTACGAGCAGTACTTC
TRBJ1-2,many,TRBD1,TRBV12-3/TRBV12-4,CASTPIQGTVGYTF,TGTGCCAGCACCCCAATACAGGGGACAGTTGGCTACACCTTC
TRBJ2-2,many,TRBD1,TRBV28,CASSSRGQGYTGELFF,TGTGCCAGCAGCTCTAGGGGACAGGGGTATACCGGGGAGCTGTTTTTT
TRBJ1-4,-,TRBD1,TRBV6-2/TRBV6-3,CASGYGGQGGEKLFF,TGTGCCAGCGGTTATGGGGGACAGGGGGGAGAAAAACTGTTTTTT
TRBJ2-3,many,TRBD2,TRBV27,CASSHIAGNGGDTQYF,TGTGCCAGCAGCCATATAGCGGGGAATGGAGGAGATACGCAGTATTTT
TRBJ1-1,many,-,TRBV7-2,CASSFVRADEAFF,TGTGCCAGCAGCTTCGTCAGGGCCGATGAAGCTTTCTTT
TRBJ2-7,-,TRBD2,TRBV5-1,CASNPGGGGPEQYF,TGCGCCAGCAATCCGGGCGGGGGTGGTCCCGAGCAGTACTTC
TRBJ1-1,-,-,TRBV30,CAWRPWGATEAFF,TGTGCCTGGAGACCGTGGGGAGCCACTGAAGCTTTCTTT
TRBJ2-1,many,TRBD2,TRBV5-1,CASSLGDLAGSYNEQFF,TGCGCCAGCAGCTTGGGGGATCTAGCGGGTTCCTACAATGAGCAGTTCTTC
TRBJ2-1,few,-,TRBV18,CASSPRDSEGEQFF,TGTGCCAGCTCACCACGGGATAGCGAGGGTGAGCAGTTCTTC
TRBJ2-5,many,-,TRBV6-1,CASKVYQETQYF,TGTGCCAGCAAGGTGTACCAAGAGACCCAGTACTTC
TRBJ1-1,-,-,TRBV6-1,CASIPPGGTEAFF,TGTGCCAGCATCCCACCGGGGGGGACTGAAGCTTTCTTT
TRBJ1-1,-,-,TRBV19,CASMDPNTEAFF,TGTGCCAGCATGGACCCGAACACTGAAGCTTTCTTT
TRBJ1-1,few,-,TRBV27,CASSPPPGVQGSNTEAFF,TGTGCCAGCAGTCCACCCCCAGGTGTACAGGGCAGTAACACTGAAGCTTTCTTT